This TCR beta chain was sequenced during a study of shared clonotypes between healthy human individuals. Sequenced by immunoSEQ multiplex PCR; TCRdb stores in-frame clones only, minus some. The table has 740,000 or so clones, about three quarters seen once. Germline V lookup: CDR1 LNHDA, CDR2 SQIVND (reference sequence). V was trimmed by 5 bases and J by 2 bases, leaving 13 bases between them. The CDR3 totals 15 residues. This receptor was taken from a woman aged 25 to 39 in good health. The rearrangement joins TRBV19 to TRBJ1-5; D gene ambiguous. Source material: memory CD4+ T cells sorted from blood. Subset in this sample: CD45RA-negative fraction. CDR3 in DNA: TGTGCCAGTAGTTCCCCCTACGAGGGCAATCAGCCCCAGCATTTT. Its protein product is CASSSPYEGNQPQHF.